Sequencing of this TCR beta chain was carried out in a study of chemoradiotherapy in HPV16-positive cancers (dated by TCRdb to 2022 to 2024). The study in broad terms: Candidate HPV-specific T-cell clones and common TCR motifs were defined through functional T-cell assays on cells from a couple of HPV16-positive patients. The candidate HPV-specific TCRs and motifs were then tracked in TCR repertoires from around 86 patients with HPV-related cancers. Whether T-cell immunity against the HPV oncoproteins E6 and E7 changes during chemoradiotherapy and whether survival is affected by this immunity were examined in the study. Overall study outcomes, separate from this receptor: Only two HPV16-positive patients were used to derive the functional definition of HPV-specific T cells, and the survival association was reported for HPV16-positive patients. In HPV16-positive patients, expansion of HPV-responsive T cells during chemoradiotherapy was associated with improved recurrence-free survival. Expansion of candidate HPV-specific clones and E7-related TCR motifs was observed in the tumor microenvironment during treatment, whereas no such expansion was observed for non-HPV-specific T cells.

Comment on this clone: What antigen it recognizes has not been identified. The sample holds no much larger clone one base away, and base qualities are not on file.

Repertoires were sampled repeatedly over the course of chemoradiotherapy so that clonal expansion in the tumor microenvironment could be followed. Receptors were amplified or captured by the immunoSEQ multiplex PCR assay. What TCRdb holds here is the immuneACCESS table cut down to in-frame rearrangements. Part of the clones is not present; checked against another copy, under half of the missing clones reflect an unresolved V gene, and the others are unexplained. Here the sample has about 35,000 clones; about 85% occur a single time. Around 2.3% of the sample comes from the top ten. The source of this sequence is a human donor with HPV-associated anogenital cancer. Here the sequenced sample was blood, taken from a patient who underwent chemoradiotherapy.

The CDR3 region: CASSGGQGDSPLHF. DNA sequence: TGTGCCAGCAGCGGCGGACAGGGAGATTCACCCCTCCACTTT. The rearranged segments are TRBV9 and TRBJ1-6; 8 central nucleotides agree with TRBD1. From cysteine to phenylalanine, the CDR3 is 14 amino acids long. Only CDR3 DNA remains: 42 bases, in frame from the first base. V is cut back by 3 bases and J by 8 bases, with 4 bases in the junction unmatched. The germline V gene sets CDR1 to SGDLS and CDR2 to YYNGEE.